This T cell receptor beta chain appears in the sequencing data of a study of siplizumab effects on memory and regulatory T cells. A remark on this clone: Antigen unknown.

The study's findings and limits: Siplizumab produced a significant reduction in alloreactive sequences that were traceable to unstimulated CD4+ memory cells.

The CDR3 extends over 14 amino acids. V was pared by 3 bases and J by 1 base, with 0 bases of the junction left unmatched. Germline V lookup: CDR1 MGHRA, CDR2 YSYEKL. Sequencing used immunoSEQ multiplex PCR; TCRdb keeps in-frame clones, though not all of them. The table lists 100,000 or so clones, 94% of them singletons. V and J are TRBV4-1 and TRBJ1-5; 7 bases fit TRBD1. Source material: Tregs sorted from blood. The receptor comes from a human donor in good health. CDR3 loop: CASSQGQSNQPQHF. The CDR3 nucleotides are TGCGCCAGCAGCCAGGGACAGAGCAATCAGCCCCAGCATTTT.